Presented here are 12 T cell receptor beta chains from one specimen sequenced in a study of vaccination effects on CD4 cells after COVID-19. Antigen specificity for these receptors is unknown. Sequenced by immunoSEQ multiplex PCR; TCRdb stores in-frame clones only, minus some. In the table there are 30,000 to 45,000 clones, around 67% of which are singletons. Prior to sequencing, the ViraFEST assay stimulated PBMC with viral peptide pools, which expanded the antigen-specific CD4+ T cells. After less than 11 days in culture, the CD4+ T cells were isolated. Vaccine recipients, nucleocapsid antibody negative, had no prior SARS-CoV-2 infection. The source was CD4+ T cells from PBMCs cultured with SARS-CoV-2 spike peptides, collected before COVID-19 vaccination. The receptors stem from a human donor who received a COVID-19 vaccine.

CDR3 residues: CASTRDSNQPQHF. CDR3 bases: TGTGCCAGTACCCGGGACAGTAATCAGCCCCAGCATTTT. This chain connects TRBV19 to TRBJ1-5; 7 nucleotides agree with TRBD1. There are 13 residues in the CDR3. CDR1 LNHDA and CDR2 SQIVND come from the germline V gene (reference sequence). After removal of 7 bases from V and 4 bases from J, the junction contained 4 bases not matched to a gene.

Concerning this clone: Relative to the germline gene, one junction end is altered; a read error may explain this. The rearrangement links TRBV7-7 to TRBJ2-5; D might be TRBD2 (5 bases). Germline values: CDR1 SSHAT, CDR2 FNYEAQ (reference sequence). The CDR3 loop spans 16 amino acids. This CDR3 reads CASSSSRAELQETQYF. The CDR3 nucleotides are TGTGCTAGCAGCTCCTCCCGAGCGGAACTCCAAGAGACCCAGTACTTC.

The genes are TRBV30 and TRBJ1-1; D is unresolved. The CDR3 contains 11 residues. Trimming took 3 bases from V and 0 from J, leaving 2 bases between them. Germline V gives CDR1 GTSNPN, CDR2 SVGIG (reference sequence). The DNA for the CDR3 is TGTGCCTGGAGCCTGAACACTGAAGCTTTCTTT. It codes for CAWSLNTEAFF. The full variable domain, completed using reference TRBV30 and TRBJ1-1, is SQTIHQWPATLVQPVGSPLSLECTVEGTSNPNLYWYRQAAGRGLQLLFYSVGIGQISSEVPQNLSASRPQDRQFILSSKKLLLSDSGFYLCAWSLNTEAFFGQGTRLTVV.

The chain couples TRBV30 to TRBJ2-6; D uncertain. Trimming took 5 bases from V and 4 from J, leaving 12 bases between them. Germline-derived CDR1 and CDR2 are GTSNPN and SVGIG (reference sequence). CDR3 length: 14 amino acids. Written as DNA, the CDR3 is TGTGCCTGGTCCCCAGGCTCGGGGGCCAACGTCCTGACTTTC. Translation: CAWSPGSGANVLTF.

The V and J genes are TRBV18 and TRBJ2-1; no definite D call. V was cut by 3 bases and J by 3 bases, with 18 bases left in between. From germline, CDR1 is KGHSH and CDR2 LQKENI. This CDR3 contains 17 residues. CDR3 amino acids: CASSPMNTGSSYNEQFF. The CDR3 DNA follows: TGTGCCAGCTCACCTATGAACACCGGGTCCAGCTACAATGAGCAGTTCTTC.

The gene calls are TRBV7-9 and TRBJ1-2; D remains ambiguous. The V end was cut by 4 bases, the J end by 7 bases, with 10 bases between. Germline CDR1 SEHNR, CDR2 FQNEAQ (reference sequence). The CDR3 covers 12 residues. The chain's CDR3 is CASSSAVGGYTF. For the CDR3, the DNA is TGTGCCAGCAGCTCGGCGGTTGGTGGCTACACCTTC.

This chain connects TRBV6-2 or TRBV6-3 to TRBJ1-2; possibly TRBD1 for D (5 bases). Germline V gene lookup returns CDR1 MNHEY and CDR2 SVGEGT. V was shortened by 2 bases and J by 13 bases, with 14 bases between the two germline ends. This CDR3 is built from 12 residues. Here the CDR3 reads CASSYAGRRGTF. The CDR3 region has the DNA TGTGCCAGCAGTTACGCGGGACGGCGGGGCACCTTC.

This clone was seen a few times. The rearrangement uses TRBV5-6 and TRBJ2-5; 7 positions agree with TRBD1. V shed 2 bases, J shed 5 bases, and the junction held 12 bases outside the gene matches. Germline-derived CDR1 and CDR2 are SGHDT and YYEEEE. This CDR3 comprises 16 residues. Here the CDR3 reads CASSLEGARIGETQYF. The CDR3 DNA reads as TGTGCCAGCAGCTTAGAGGGGGCTAGGATAGGGGAGACCCAGTACTTC.

The chain has TRBV2 and TRBJ2-3, with TRBD1 matching over 7 bases. The germline V gene encodes CDR1 SNHLY and CDR2 FYNNEI. The CDR3 has 12 residues. V dropped 9 bases and J dropped 1; count of bases not matched to a gene: 1. CDR3 sequence (DNA): TGTGCCAGTCAGGGGGGCACAGATACGCAGTATTTT. Translating it yields CASQGGTDTQYF.

The CDR3 bases are TGTGCCATCAGTCCCGACGGACGCACAGATACGCAGTATTTT. This sequence encodes CAISPDGRTDTQYF. V gene TRBV10-3 combines with J gene TRBJ2-3; D gene unclear. This CDR3 region has 14 residues. Trimming removed 5 bases from V and 1 base from J, with 10 bases in between. Germline V gene lookup returns CDR1 ENHRY and CDR2 SYGVKD.

V is TRBV7-2 and J is TRBJ1-2; 12 nucleotides match TRBD1. CDR3 length: 15 amino acids. V gave up 8 bases and J gave up 7 bases; unmatched junction bases: 11. Germline-derived CDR1 and CDR2 are SGHTA and FQGNSA. The CDR3: CASGTGTGGVSGYTF. Here the CDR3 DNA reads TGTGCCAGCGGCACCGGGACAGGGGGCGTAAGTGGCTACACCTTC.

The J gene is TRBJ2-7, the V gene TRBV5-6; D is uncertain. Germline loops: CDR1 SGHDT, CDR2 YYEEEE. CDR3 length: 13 residues. V shed 4 bases and J shed 6 bases, with 14 bases lying between them. Written as DNA, the CDR3 is TGTGCCAGCAGCATCTTCGACATGCTCGAGCAGTACTTC. Protein product: CASSIFDMLEQYF.